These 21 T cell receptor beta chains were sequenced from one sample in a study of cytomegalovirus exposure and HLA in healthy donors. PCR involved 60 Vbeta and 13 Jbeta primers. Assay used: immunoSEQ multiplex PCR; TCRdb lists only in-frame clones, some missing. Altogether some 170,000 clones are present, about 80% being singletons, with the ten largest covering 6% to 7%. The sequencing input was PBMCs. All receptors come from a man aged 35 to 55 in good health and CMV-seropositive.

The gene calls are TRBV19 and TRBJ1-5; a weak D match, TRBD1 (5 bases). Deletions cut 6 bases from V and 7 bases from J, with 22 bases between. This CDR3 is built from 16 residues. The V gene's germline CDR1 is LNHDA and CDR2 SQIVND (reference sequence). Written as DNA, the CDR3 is TGTGCCAGTAGACAGGACGGGAGGCGGGGTACGCAGCCCCAGCATTTT. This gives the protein CASRQDGRRGTQPQHF. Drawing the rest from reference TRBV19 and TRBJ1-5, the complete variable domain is DGGITQSPKYLFRKEGQNVTLSCEQNLNHDAMYWYRQDPGQGLRLIYYSQIVNDFQKGDIAEGYSVSREKKESFPLTVTSAQKNPTAFYLCASRQDGRRGTQPQHFGDGTRLSIL.

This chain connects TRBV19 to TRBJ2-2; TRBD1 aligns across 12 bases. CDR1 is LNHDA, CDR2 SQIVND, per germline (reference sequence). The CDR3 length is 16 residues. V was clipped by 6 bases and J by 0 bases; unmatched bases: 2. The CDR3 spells CASSGTGGTNTGELFF. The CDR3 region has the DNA TGTGCCAGTAGCGGGACAGGGGGCACGAACACCGGGGAGCTGTTTTTT.

This CDR3 is CASSPARPIPSDTQYF. DNA for the CDR3: TGTGCCAGCAGCCCTGCGAGGCCGATACCATCTGATACGCAGTATTTT. J is TRBJ2-3 and V is TRBV7-8; D unclear. Germline loops: CDR1 SGHVS, CDR2 FQNEAQ. The V gene lost 5 bases and the J gene lost 6 bases, with 21 bases spanning the gap. The length of the CDR3 is 16 residues.

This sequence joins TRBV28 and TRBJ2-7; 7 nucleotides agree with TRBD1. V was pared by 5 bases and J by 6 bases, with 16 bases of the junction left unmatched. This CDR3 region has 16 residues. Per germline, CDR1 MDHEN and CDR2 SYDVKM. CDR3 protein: CASSQADVAGGVEQYF. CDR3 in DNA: TGTGCCAGCAGTCAGGCGGATGTGGCAGGGGGAGTCGAGCAGTACTTC.

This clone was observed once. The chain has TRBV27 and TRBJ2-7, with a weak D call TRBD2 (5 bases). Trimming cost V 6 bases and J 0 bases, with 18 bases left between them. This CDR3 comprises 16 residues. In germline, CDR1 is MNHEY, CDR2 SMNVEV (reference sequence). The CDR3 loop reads CASRPLHGGLSYEQYF. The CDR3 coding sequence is TGTGCCAGCAGACCTTTACATGGCGGACTCTCCTACGAGCAGTACTTC.

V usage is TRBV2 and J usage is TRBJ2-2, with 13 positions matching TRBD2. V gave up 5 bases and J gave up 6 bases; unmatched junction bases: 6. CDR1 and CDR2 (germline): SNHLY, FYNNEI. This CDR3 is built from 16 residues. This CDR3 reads CASSPPGLAGSGELFF. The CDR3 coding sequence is TGTGCCAGCAGTCCCCCGGGACTAGCGGGGTCCGGGGAGCTGTTTTTT. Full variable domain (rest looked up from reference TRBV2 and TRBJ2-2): EPEVTQTPSHQVTQMGQEVILRCVPISNHLYFYWYRQILGQKVEFLVSFYNNEISEKSEIFDDQFSVERPDGSNFTLKIRSTKLEDSAMYFCASSPPGLAGSGELFFGEGSRLTVL.

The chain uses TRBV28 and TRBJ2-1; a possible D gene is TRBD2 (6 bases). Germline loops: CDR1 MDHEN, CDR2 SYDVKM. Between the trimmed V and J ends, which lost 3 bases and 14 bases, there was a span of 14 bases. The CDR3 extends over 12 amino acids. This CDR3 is CASSLEGFKKFF. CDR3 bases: TGTGCCAGCAGTTTGGAGGGATTTAAGAAGTTCTTC.

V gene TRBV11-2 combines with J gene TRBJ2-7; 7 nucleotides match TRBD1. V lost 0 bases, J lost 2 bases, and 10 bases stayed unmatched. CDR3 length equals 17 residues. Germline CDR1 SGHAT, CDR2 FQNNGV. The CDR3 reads CASSLESRQGVTYEQYF. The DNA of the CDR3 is TGTGCCAGCAGCTTAGAATCCAGGCAGGGGGTGACCTACGAGCAGTACTTC.

The CDR3 DNA reads as TGTGCCAGCAGCTTGGATCAGGGTGGGACCGGGGAGCTGTTTTTT. Encoded protein: CASSLDQGGTGELFF. The gene calls are TRBV5-4 and TRBJ2-2, with a weak D call TRBD1 (5 bases). The CDR3 runs to 15 residues. Germline CDR1 SGHNT, CDR2 YYREEE (reference sequence). The V end was cut by 0 bases, the J end by 5 bases, with 11 bases between.

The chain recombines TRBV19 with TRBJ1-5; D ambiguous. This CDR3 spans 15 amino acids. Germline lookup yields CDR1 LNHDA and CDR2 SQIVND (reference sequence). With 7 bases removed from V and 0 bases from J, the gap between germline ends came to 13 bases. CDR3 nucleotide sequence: TGTGCCAGTACCCCCCTAGTTTATAGCAATCAGCCCCAGCATTTT. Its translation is CASTPLVYSNQPQHF.

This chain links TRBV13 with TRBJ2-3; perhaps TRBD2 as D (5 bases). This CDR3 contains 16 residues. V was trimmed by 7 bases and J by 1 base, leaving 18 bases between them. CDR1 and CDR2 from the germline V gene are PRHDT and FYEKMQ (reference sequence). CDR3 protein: CASTPQSWGGTDTQYF. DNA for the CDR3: TGTGCCAGCACCCCCCAATCCTGGGGAGGCACAGATACGCAGTATTTT.

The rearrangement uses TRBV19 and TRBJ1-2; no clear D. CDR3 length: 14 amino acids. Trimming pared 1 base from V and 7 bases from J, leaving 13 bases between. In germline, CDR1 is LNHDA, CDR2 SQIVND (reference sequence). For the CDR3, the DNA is TGTGCCAGTAGTATAGCTTTCGGGTCCTTTGGCTACACCTTC. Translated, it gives CASSIAFGSFGYTF.

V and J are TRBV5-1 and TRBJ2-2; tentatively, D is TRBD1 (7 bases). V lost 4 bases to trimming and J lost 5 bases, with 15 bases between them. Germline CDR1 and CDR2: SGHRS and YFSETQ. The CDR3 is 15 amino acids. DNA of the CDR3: TGCGCCAGCAGCGGGAGGACAGGTTCTACCGGGGAGCTGTTTTTT. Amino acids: CASSGRTGSTGELFF.

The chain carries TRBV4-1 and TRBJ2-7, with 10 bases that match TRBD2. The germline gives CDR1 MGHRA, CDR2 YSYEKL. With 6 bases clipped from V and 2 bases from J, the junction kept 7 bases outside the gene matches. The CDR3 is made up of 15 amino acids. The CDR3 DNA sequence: TGCGCCAGCAGGATCGGGACTAGCGTGGCCTACGAGCAGTACTTC. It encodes CASRIGTSVAYEQYF.

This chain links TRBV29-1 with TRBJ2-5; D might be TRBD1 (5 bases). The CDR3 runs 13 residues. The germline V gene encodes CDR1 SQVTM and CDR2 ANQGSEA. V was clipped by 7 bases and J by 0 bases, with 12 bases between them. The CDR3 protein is CSALGHYQETQYF. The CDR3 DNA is TGCAGCGCCCTAGGACACTACCAAGAGACCCAGTACTTC.

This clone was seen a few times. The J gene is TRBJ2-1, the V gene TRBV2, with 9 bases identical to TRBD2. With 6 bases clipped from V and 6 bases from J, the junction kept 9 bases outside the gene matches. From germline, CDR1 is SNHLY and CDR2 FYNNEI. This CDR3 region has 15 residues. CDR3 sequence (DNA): TGTGCCAGCAGCGTTAGCGGGAGTGTTTCCAATGAGCAGTTCTTC. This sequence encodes CASSVSGSVSNEQFF.

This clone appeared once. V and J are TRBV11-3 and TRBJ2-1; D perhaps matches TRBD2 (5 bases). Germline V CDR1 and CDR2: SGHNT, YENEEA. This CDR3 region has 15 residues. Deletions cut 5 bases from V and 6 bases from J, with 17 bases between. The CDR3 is CASSPPSWRPNEQFF. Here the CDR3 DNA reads TGTGCCAGCAGCCCCCCTAGCTGGCGGCCCAATGAGCAGTTCTTC.

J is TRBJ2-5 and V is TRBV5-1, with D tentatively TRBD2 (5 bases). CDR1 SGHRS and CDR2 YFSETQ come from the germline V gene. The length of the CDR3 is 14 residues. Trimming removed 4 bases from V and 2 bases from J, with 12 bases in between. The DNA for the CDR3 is TGCGCCAGCAGCCAACGGGGTCCTCAAGAGACCCAGTACTTC. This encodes CASSQRGPQETQYF.

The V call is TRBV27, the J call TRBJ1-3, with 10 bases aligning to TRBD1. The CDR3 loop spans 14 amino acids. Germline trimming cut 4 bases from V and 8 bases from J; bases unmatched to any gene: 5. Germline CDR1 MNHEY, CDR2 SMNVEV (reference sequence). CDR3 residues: CASSSRDRGHTIYF. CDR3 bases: TGTGCCAGCAGTTCACGGGACAGGGGACACACCATATATTTT.

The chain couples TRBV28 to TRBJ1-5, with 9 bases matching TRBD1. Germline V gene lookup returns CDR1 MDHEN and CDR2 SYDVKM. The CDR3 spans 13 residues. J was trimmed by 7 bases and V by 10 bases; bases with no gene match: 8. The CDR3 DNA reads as TGTGCCACCTGGGACAGGGTCTGGCAGCCCCAGCATTTT. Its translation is CATWDRVWQPQHF.

Here the CDR3 DNA reads TGCGCCAGCAGCTTTCTAGACGATACGCAGTATTTT. Translating gives CASSFLDDTQYF. The chain has TRBV5-1 and TRBJ2-3; D is uncertain. Germline loops: CDR1 SGHRS, CDR2 YFSETQ. The CDR3 loop spans 12 amino acids. Trimming stripped 2 bases from V and 6 bases from J, with 7 bases between.